This T cell receptor (beta chain) comes out of a study of cytomegalovirus exposure and HLA in healthy donors (TCRdb year 2017). With respect to the entire study: An earlier analysis of several hundred of the donors reported more than 250 Gb of sequence data and 117 million unique TCR beta sequences from 190 million or so T cells. An early release covering more than 500 HLA-typed donors comprised approximately 300 gigabases of sequencing data and around 85 million unique TCR sequences. Among the roughly 400 genotyped donors, around 81% belonged to the genetic ancestry cluster associated with self-reported Caucasian donors. The study aimed to test whether cataloging public T cell receptors could reveal signatures of past pathogen exposure. Using immunosequencing, the study profiled T cell repertoires from approximately 700 subjects and related those repertoires to cytomegalovirus serostatus. A separate validation cohort of about 110 different subjects was used in addition to the 666-subject first cohort. To predict cytomegalovirus infection status, the study combined high-throughput TCR immunosequencing, statistical association of individual TCRs with disease status, and machine learning. To study patterns of TCR occurrence, a later analysis re-analyzed previously published TCR beta repertoires from around 660 donors and added high-resolution HLA genotyping. Rather than using new phenotypic data, the later analysis identified candidate immune exposures from TCR beta sequences and from how often those sequences occurred across donors. To decide whether each TCR beta V gene segment behaved as functional or pseudogenic, an earlier analysis of fewer than 750 of the donors relied on high-throughput TCR beta sequencing. Alongside the repertoire data, information on donor age, sex, ethnicity and CMV serostatus was compiled. Genome-wide SNP genotypes for about three fifths of the roughly 670 donors were used in a later genetic analysis, which treated that subset as a discovery cohort. All discovery cohort repertoires had been generated using a single sequencing platform. Class I and class II HLA loci were covered by the typing at four-digit resolution. Typing coverage differed by locus: A, B, C, DRB1 and DQB1 were typed in roughly 620-630 donors, DQA1 in 500 to 550, DPA1 in some 610, and DPB1 in 450 to 480. Five DR-DQ haplotypes were handled as single units for association and clustering, since linkage in the cohort was strong. On average, about 200,000 unique TCR beta nucleotide sequences were sequenced per donor among a few hundred genotyped donors of the cohort, with 15% to 20% of those sequences being non-productive. The investigation overall reported the following: The only immune exposure information available for the cohort was CMV serostatus. The 87-base-pair reads could not distinguish some IMGT-functional V segments, including TRBV6-2 and TRBV6-3, so those segments were excluded. Most TCR sequences were seen in very few donors, while some public TCRs were found in many individuals. A few of the identified cytomegalovirus-associated TCR beta chains were confirmed in vitro to be specific for cytomegalovirus antigens. In a later analysis, TCR association rates were found to vary across HLA loci, with the most associated TCRs seen for DRB1 alleles and the fewest for HLA-C alleles. The study listed 150 to 200 TCR beta chains as associated with cytomegalovirus. In a later analysis, around 15,000 TCR beta sequences were associated with specific HLA alleles at a false discovery rate of 0.05. An association between a missense DCLRE1C variant and V-gene and J-gene trimming of TCR beta chains was found in a later genetic analysis and replicated in an independent cohort. Presence/absence analyses assumed roughly uniform sequencing depth across donors, an assumption that may not hold. A later analysis found that most CMV-associated TCR beta chains appeared HLA-restricted, with HLA associations seemingly driven largely by CMV exposure. In this cohort, only TCR beta chains were sequenced, and detectable features were limited by the absence of alpha or paired-chain data. In an earlier analysis of approximately 590 of the donors, most TCR beta V segments appeared in productive rearrangements about 90% or about 30% of the time, broadly matching IMGT annotations. Linkage disequilibrium might explain the correlated functional status among segregating V segments, but an unknown experimental factor could not be ruled out. In a later analysis, several top co-occurrence clusters were reported to appear linked to parvovirus B19, influenza, CMV and Epstein-Barr virus. A further reported finding was that TCR beta sequences accurately predicted the HLA-A and HLA-B alleles for most subjects in the first cohort. Because HLA typing was missing for some donors at each locus, association tests included only the typed subset. Because counts were too low, some 16 rarely observed V segments, including chromosome 9 orphons, were excluded from the earlier analysis of some 540 of the donors. A cluster of highly shared sequence variants was judged likely to represent a technical artifact of the sequencing pipeline. Strong co-occurrence of HLA alleles, especially DR and DQ, made assigning TCR associations to individual alleles difficult. Compared with equally common non-associated chains, HLA-associated TCR beta chains in a later analysis were more clonally expanded and had lower generation probabilities. In both the original and validation cohorts, the classifier was reported to diagnose cytomegalovirus status with high specificity and sensitivity. According to the authors, the approach could potentially be generalized to other disease states and immunological phenotypes. In a later genetic analysis, fewer N-insertions in productive TCRs were reported among donors in an Asian-associated ancestry cluster than the roughly 700-donor mean.

A note on this clone: The antigen it binds to is not known. The sample holds no much larger clone one base away, and base qualities are not on file.

The cohort consisted of 600 or so healthy bone marrow donors. At the time of sampling, all cohort members were nominally healthy, though unrecorded immune exposures were likely present. The donor was CMV seropositive and was included in the group of 250 to 350 seropositive cohort members. A peripheral blood sample was provided by each donor, and peripheral blood mononuclear cells were used for TCR beta sequencing. Genomic DNA extraction from the blood cell samples was performed with the Qiagen DNeasy Blood Extraction Kit. Receptor libraries were prepared by the immunoSEQ multiplex PCR assay. A mixture of 60 forward primers for TCR Vbeta segments and 13 reverse primers for TCR Jbeta segments was used in the multiplex PCR. A multiplex PCR assay on genomic DNA amplified the CDR3 region of rearranged TCR beta genes. On the Illumina HiSeq System, the amplified TCR beta libraries were sequenced as 87-base-pair reads. The original methods were these. A later analysis tallied around 87 million unique TCR beta chains across the 666 repertoires, and approximately 11 million of those chains were shared by two or more donors. Raw reads were error-corrected and collapsed into unique sequences with a nearest-neighbor algorithm that merged closely related sequences to remove PCR and sequencing errors. Alignment of CDR3 sequences to IMGT reference sequences was used to assign V, D and J gene segments. For a sequence to be retained, a match of at least six nucleotides to both a V gene segment and a J gene segment was required. A rearrangement counted as productive if the CDR3 had no stop codons and remained in frame with V and J, and every other rearrangement counted as non-productive. Following IMGT convention, CDR3 was defined as the stretch from the second conserved V-encoded cysteine up to the conserved J-encoded phenylalanine. Sequences without an unambiguous match to a single V gene segment were excluded from the earlier analysis of 450 to 750 of the donors. In an earlier analysis of several hundred of the donors, V segments were called functional above 56.7% productive rearrangements and were called segregating when the between-donor standard deviation exceeded 5%. A statistical classification framework was developed to diagnose cytomegalovirus status using the catalog of TCR beta chain sequences. A later analysis assigned V and J genes by comparing TCR nucleotide sequences with IMGT/GENE-DB human TR gene sequences. The TCRdist pipeline was used in a later analysis to assign CDR3 sequences and most-parsimonious VDJ recombination scenarios. In a later analysis, each TCR beta chain was defined by its CDR3 amino acid sequence together with its V-gene family, and reads without a unique V-gene family were excluded. In a later analysis, 450 to 600 highly shared, low-generation-probability nucleotide sequences were removed to address suspected cross-contamination and a sequencing artifact. A later analysis calculated a clonal expansion index for each public chain from normalized within-repertoire ranks of inferred template counts. A later analysis computed generation probabilities with a VDJ recombination model fitted to out-of-frame rearrangements, and checked the results against IGoR. In a later analysis, TCR-TCR, TCR-HLA and TCR-CMV co-occurrence was scored with hypergeometric tests, and a repertoire-size bias correction was applied to TCR pairs. False discovery rates were estimated in a later analysis by permuting HLA or CMV assignments 20 times. In a later analysis, co-occurring TCRs were grouped using DBSCAN, and TCRdist sequence similarity was added for clustering within HLA-allele-positive subsets. Repertoires with fewer than 30,000 or more than 120,000 public chains, plus five repertoires with anomalous nucleotide sharing, were excluded from co-occurrence clustering. TCRdb carries this immuneACCESS record with in-frame sequences only. Its versions omit some clonotypes, under half of them owing to an unresolved V gene in the studies checked, with the rest unexplained. From that table come the V and J calls and clone size; the DNA was used to work out D and trimming. The sample contains roughly 200,000 clones, about 86% of them found a single time. The ten largest make up more than 1.5% of the sample.

The germline V gene provides CDR1 SGDLS and CDR2 YYNGEE. Here V drops 1 base and J drops 5 bases, and the junction holds 7 bases not matched to any gene. The CDR3 spans 16 residues, from the cysteine through the phenylalanine. Only the CDR3 DNA stays, 48 bases, in frame from base 1. The sequenced sample consisted of PBMCs. The chain is made from TRBV9 and TRBJ2-1, and 9 junction bases match TRBD2. This TCR derives from a man aged 35-49 years in good health and CMV-seropositive. This receptor carries the CDR3 CASSVHGTSLNNEQFF. The sequenced DNA is TGTGCCAGCAGCGTACATGGGACTAGCCTTAACAATGAGCAGTTCTTC.